The next 26 T cell receptor beta chains were all read from a single sample in a study of T cell responses to AZD1222 COVID-19 vaccine. Assay used: immunoSEQ multiplex PCR; TCRdb lists only in-frame clones, some missing. The sample holds approximately 90,000 clones, 65% to 90% seen once. The specimen comprised peripheral blood, sampled on day 0 of AZD1222 vaccination. All receptors come from an adult in good health.

This rearrangement joins TRBV27 to TRBJ1-3; D not certain. The CDR3 has 14 amino acids. The V gene's germline CDR1 is MNHEY and CDR2 SMNVEV (reference sequence). Deletions cut 8 bases from V and 0 bases from J, with 11 bases between. As DNA, the CDR3 is TGTGCCAGCTCTCAAGGGAGCTCTGGAAACACCATATATTTT. It translates to CASSQGSSGNTIYF.

The chain employs TRBV11-2 and TRBJ1-4; 8 nucleotides agree with TRBD1. The V gene's germline CDR1 is SGHAT and CDR2 FQNNGV. The CDR3 covers 16 residues. Losses at the gene ends were 0 bases for V and 8 bases for J; bases not matched to a gene: 8. CDR3 sequence (DNA): TGTGCCAGCAGCTTAGAAGTTTCAGGGGGCCGGGAAAAACTGTTTTTT. It codes for CASSLEVSGGREKLFF.

The chain employs TRBV14 and TRBJ1-1; D uncertain. The length of the CDR3 is 13 residues. V was pared by 4 bases and J by 0 bases, with 6 bases between. CDR1 and CDR2 (germline): SGHDN, FVKESK. The CDR3 protein is CASSRGLNTEAFF. In DNA form, the CDR3 reads TGTGCCAGCAGCCGCGGACTGAACACTGAAGCTTTCTTT.

The CDR3 DNA reads as TGTGCCAGCAGCTTAGCTGTCACAGGGGTCACTGAAGCTTTCTTT. Translating it yields CASSLAVTGVTEAFF. V is TRBV7-2 and J is TRBJ1-1; TRBD1 agrees at 7 bases. Trimming removed 0 bases from V and 4 bases from J; junction bases left unmatched: 5. The germline V gene has CDR1 SGHTA and CDR2 FQGNSA. This CDR3 has 15 amino acids.

This clone was detected once. J is TRBJ2-1 and V is TRBV6-5; maybe TRBD2 (5 bases). This CDR3 comprises 14 residues. In germline, CDR1 is MNHEY, CDR2 SVGAGI. V was trimmed by 4 bases and J by 2 bases, leaving 9 bases between them. CDR3 nucleotides: TGTGCCAGCAGTTTGAGCGGAACCTACAATGAGCAGTTCTTC. Translating gives CASSLSGTYNEQFF.

The chain has TRBV18 and TRBJ2-2, with 8 bases that match TRBD1. Germline V gives CDR1 KGHSH, CDR2 LQKENI. The V segment lost 5 bases and the J segment 4 bases; nucleotides outside the gene matches: 9. This CDR3 has 16 residues. The CDR3 DNA is TGTGCCAGCTCATTTAACCGGGACAGGCCCACCGGGGAGCTGTTTTTT. Translating gives CASSFNRDRPTGELFF. The variable domain in full, completed from reference TRBV18 and TRBJ2-2, reads NAGVMQNPRHLVRRRGQEARLRCSPMKGHSHVYWYRQLPEEGLKFMVYLQKENIIDESGMPKERFSAEFPKEGPSILRIQQVVRGDSAAYFCASSFNRDRPTGELFFGEGSRLTVL.

This chain connects TRBV6-1 to TRBJ1-4, with 10 bases aligning to TRBD1. The germline gives CDR1 MNHNS, CDR2 SASEGT. The CDR3 is made up of 16 amino acids. The V gene end was trimmed by 5 bases and the J gene end by 2 bases; junction bases not matched to a gene: 5. The chain's CDR3 is CASSKDRGLTNEKLFF. CDR3 nucleotides: TGTGCCAGCAGTAAAGACAGGGGGCTCACTAATGAAAAACTGTTTTTT.

This chain joins TRBV10-3 and TRBJ1-5; D might be TRBD1 (5 bases). In germline, CDR1 is ENHRY, CDR2 SYGVKD. This CDR3 comprises 16 residues. V gave up 2 bases and J gave up 2 bases, with 13 bases separating them. This CDR3 reads CAISEGGQSGNQPQHF. DNA for the CDR3: TGTGCCATCAGTGAGGGGGGTCAATCGGGCAATCAGCCCCAGCATTTT.

On this clone itself: Other DNA sequences from this sample encode an identical CDR3 as well. The DNA for the CDR3 is TGTGCCAGCAGACGCGATGAAAAACTGTTTTTT. Translating gives CASRRDEKLFF. The V gene is TRBV2, the J gene TRBJ1-4, with no clear D. The length of the CDR3 is 11 residues. With 6 bases removed from V and 6 bases from J, the gap between germline ends came to 5 bases. Germline V gene sequence: CDR1 SNHLY, CDR2 FYNNEI.

The chain carries TRBV28 and TRBJ2-7; D might be TRBD1 or TRBD2, each matching 5 bases. CDR1 MDHEN and CDR2 SYDVKM come from the germline V gene. The germline V and J ends were trimmed by 2 bases and 0 bases, with 14 bases remaining between them. The CDR3 has 16 amino acids. Here the CDR3 DNA reads TGTGCCAGCAGTTTAGGGTCGGCAGGGAGCTCCTACGAGCAGTACTTC. Translated, it gives CASSLGSAGSSYEQYF.

The chain carries TRBV2 and TRBJ1-6; 7 positions match TRBD1. CDR1 is SNHLY and CDR2 is FYNNEI in the germline V gene. The CDR3 loop spans 15 amino acids. After removal of 4 bases from V and 9 bases from J, the junction contained 9 bases not matched to a gene. This CDR3 is CASSARGGEGSPLHF. As DNA, the CDR3 is TGTGCCAGCAGTGCCAGGGGGGGCGAGGGTTCACCCCTCCACTTT. Combining the CDR3 with reference TRBV2 and TRBJ1-6 gives the whole variable domain EPEVTQTPSHQVTQMGQEVILRCVPISNHLYFYWYRQILGQKVEFLVSFYNNEISEKSEIFDDQFSVERPDGSNFTLKIRSTKLEDSAMYFCASSARGGEGSPLHFGNGTRLTVT.

The J gene is TRBJ2-7, the V gene TRBV7-9; 11 bases agree with TRBD2. There are 14 residues in the CDR3. With V trimmed by 5 bases and J by 6 bases, 6 bases remained unmatched. Germline V lookup: CDR1 SEHNR, CDR2 FQNEAQ (reference sequence). The CDR3: CASSPALAGGEQYF. Written as DNA, the CDR3 is TGTGCCAGCAGCCCGGCTCTAGCGGGGGGCGAGCAGTACTTC.

This chain joins TRBV5-8 and TRBJ2-7, with D tentatively TRBD1 or TRBD2 (5 bases each). This CDR3 has 16 residues. Trimming left V 0 bases short and J 2 bases short, with 15 bases between. CDR1 is SGHTS, CDR2 YDEGEE, per germline. The CDR3 sequence: CASSLEGPGTPYEQYF. CDR3 sequence (DNA): TGTGCCAGCAGCTTGGAAGGGCCAGGGACCCCCTACGAGCAGTACTTC.

The chain couples TRBV27 to TRBJ2-3; TRBD1 matches at 7 bases. This CDR3 has 18 residues. Looked up from germline, CDR1 is MNHEY and CDR2 is SMNVEV (reference sequence). V shed 6 bases, J shed 0 bases, and the junction held 15 bases outside the gene matches. CDR3 DNA: TGTGCCAGCAGATACAAACTTAGACAGGGCCCTAGCACAGATACGCAGTATTTT. The encoded protein is CASRYKLRQGPSTDTQYF.

In DNA, the CDR3 is TGTGCCAGCAGTGGGGACAGGGCGGGAGCCGGGGAGCTGTTTTTT. Encoded protein: CASSGDRAGAGELFF. The rearrangement links TRBV2 to TRBJ2-2; 9 bases are a match to TRBD1. CDR1 is SNHLY, CDR2 FYNNEI, per germline. This CDR3 has 15 residues. V was pared by 4 bases and J by 6 bases, with 6 bases of the junction left unmatched.

The rearrangement links TRBV15 to TRBJ2-1; D may match TRBD1 or TRBD2 (6 bases each). The CDR3 is made up of 13 amino acids. Germline CDR1 is LNHNV and CDR2 is YYDKDF (reference sequence). Trimming removed 3 bases at V and 7 bases at J, with 10 bases between. This chain's CDR3 is CATSSGGLNEQFF. CDR3 sequence (DNA): TGTGCCACCAGCAGCGGGGGCCTGAATGAGCAGTTCTTC.

This sequence joins TRBV5-1 and TRBJ2-7, with D uncertain. The CDR3 runs to 10 residues. The germline V gene encodes CDR1 SGHRS and CDR2 YFSETQ. Deletions cut 5 bases from V and 7 bases from J, with 7 bases between. DNA of the CDR3: TGCGCCAGCAGGGAAGTGGAGCAGTACTTC. Residues: CASREVEQYF.

V is TRBV27 and J is TRBJ2-7; possibly TRBD2 for D (5 bases). With 3 bases removed from V and 2 bases from J, the gap between germline ends came to 8 bases. Germline V lookup: CDR1 MNHEY, CDR2 SMNVEV (reference sequence). This CDR3 contains 13 residues. The CDR3 nucleotides read TGTGCCAGCAGTTTCCGGGATGCCTACGAGCAGTACTTC. This translates into CASSFRDAYEQYF.

The chain has TRBV24-1 and TRBJ2-1; D might be TRBD2 (7 bases). Trimming stripped 4 bases from V and 8 bases from J, with 14 bases between. There are 14 residues in the CDR3. Germline CDR1 KGHDR, CDR2 SFDVKD. DNA of the CDR3: TGTGCCACCAGTGACCGGACGGGGGGCCATGAGCAGTTCTTC. As protein: CATSDRTGGHEQFF.

The chain is built from TRBV7-3 and TRBJ2-3; D possibly corresponds to TRBD1 (6 bases). Trimming pared 5 bases from V and 5 bases from J, leaving 11 bases between. Germline CDR1 reads SGHTA; CDR2 reads FQGTGA. The CDR3 is 13 amino acids. CDR3 loop: CASSRQVGDTQYF. The DNA of the CDR3 is TGTGCCAGCAGCAGACAGGTTGGAGATACGCAGTATTTT. The whole variable domain, filled in from reference TRBV7-3 and TRBJ2-3, reads GAGVSQTPSNKVTEKGKYVELRCDPISGHTALYWYRQSLGQGPEFLIYFQGTGAADDSGLPNDRFFAVRPEGSVSTLKIQRTERGDSAVYLCASSRQVGDTQYFGPGTRLTVL.

This chain links TRBV27 with TRBJ2-2; 11 bases match TRBD2. CDR3 length: 18 residues. CDR1 is MNHEY, CDR2 SMNVEV, per germline (reference sequence). Trimming removed 2 bases from V and 7 bases from J; junction bases left unmatched: 12. In DNA form, the CDR3 reads TGTGCCAGCAGTTTACGAGCCATAGCGGGAGGGCCCGGCGGGGAGCTGTTTTTT. It is translated as CASSLRAIAGGPGGELFF.

The chain is built from TRBV6-2 or TRBV6-3 and TRBJ2-7; 7 nucleotides match TRBD1. Trimming cost V 6 bases and J 3 bases; bases outside gene matches: 8. The CDR3 is 14 amino acids. The germline gives CDR1 MNHEY, CDR2 SVGEGT. The CDR3 DNA follows: TGTGCCAGCAGCCGGGACAGAATGGGCTACGAGCAGTACTTC. The encoded protein is CASSRDRMGYEQYF.

CDR3 amino acids: CAISAGEKLFF. CDR3 coding DNA: TGTGCCATCAGTGCAGGGGAAAAACTGTTTTTT. The rearrangement links TRBV10-3 to TRBJ1-4; possibly TRBD1 for D (5 bases). Trimming removed 4 bases from V and 8 bases from J, with 5 bases in between. Germline loops: CDR1 ENHRY, CDR2 SYGVKD. The CDR3 contains 11 residues.

On this clone: This CDR3 is also generated by other DNA sequences in the sample. V gene TRBV29-1 combines with J gene TRBJ2-3; D not resolved. Germline CDR1 is SQVTM and CDR2 is ANQGSEA. V lost 2 bases, J lost 2 bases, and 8 bases lay in between. This CDR3 comprises 13 residues. The CDR3, as DNA: TGCAGCGTTGAACCAGGTTCCACAGATACGCAGTATTTT. This codes for CSVEPGSTDTQYF.

This sequence joins TRBV7-2 and TRBJ2-7; D gene ambiguous. The V end was cut by 1 base, the J end by 0 bases, with 7 bases between. The CDR3 length is 14 residues. CDR1 and CDR2 from the germline V gene are SGHTA and FQGNSA. CDR3 amino acids: CASSLVGHSYEQYF. The CDR3 bases are TGTGCCAGCAGCTTAGTCGGTCACTCCTACGAGCAGTACTTC.

The gene calls are TRBV24-1 and TRBJ1-5; 7 bases align to TRBD1. This CDR3 comprises 16 residues. Germline trimming cut 3 bases from V and 4 bases from J; bases unmatched to any gene: 8. Looked up from germline, CDR1 is KGHDR and CDR2 is SFDVKD. The DNA of the CDR3 is TGTGCCACCAGTGATACATCCACAGGGGCAAATCAGCCCCAGCATTTT. Its translation is CATSDTSTGANQPQHF.